This record looks at one T cell receptor (beta chain) sequence and its context. This sample is part of a study of blood T cell repertoires in COVID-19. About the research overall: Donors in the United States, Italy and Spain gave samples during acute or convalescent COVID-19. T cells, B-cell-depleted T cells, or PBMCs provided the cDNA or gDNA that served as material.

Measured with immunoSEQ multiplex PCR; TCRdb has only the in-frame clones, and not every one. Among approximately 150,000 clones, approximately 90% were seen once, and the ten largest hold around 2.1%. V shed 2 bases and J shed 8 bases, with 10 bases lying between them. The CDR3 covers 12 residues. Germline CDR1 is SQVTM and CDR2 is ANQGSEA. This TCR was sampled from a man in his 70s with active COVID-19. This chain links TRBV29-1 with TRBJ2-1, with a possible D match to TRBD1 (5 bases). The sequencing sample was made of peripheral blood. This chain's CDR3 is CSVESQGYEQFF. Written as DNA, the CDR3 is TGCAGCGTTGAATCTCAGGGTTATGAGCAGTTCTTC.